The next 29 T cell receptor beta chains were all read from a single sample in a study of tumor and adjacent non-tumor tissue in lung cancer. This sample's RNA came from whole unsorted tissue. A modified ARM-PCR protocol with three rounds of nested PCR amplified TCRbeta. Each CDR3 protein is one row after TCRdb ran MiXCR on the multiplex PCR reads. The repertoire has tens of thousands of distinct CDR3 sequences, roughly 80% of them found once; the top ten carry 10% to 15%. Material for sequencing was lung tumor tissue. The receptors here all came from a woman aged 45-65 years with non-small cell lung cancer.

This clonotype was recorded once. This rearrangement joins TRBV20-1 to TRBJ2-7, with D possibly being TRBD1 or TRBD2 (5 bases each). The ends were cut back, 0 bases at V and 4 bases at J, with 16 bases in the middle. Germline CDR1 DFQATT, CDR2 SNEGSKA (reference sequence). The CDR3 length is 15 residues. CDR3 coding DNA: TGCAGTGCTAGAGATCGCGCAGGGAGCTGGTACGAGCAGTACTTC. Protein sequence: CSARDRAGSWYEQYF.

Regarding this clonotype: Germline and junction disagree at one end, which may indicate a read error. This sequence joins TRBV11-2 and TRBJ2-5, with 9 bases aligning to TRBD2. CDR3 length equals 14 residues. CDR1 is SGHAT and CDR2 is FQNNGV in the germline V gene. CDR3 region: CTSSFAGGPDTQYF. The CDR3 DNA sequence: TGTACCAGCAGCTTTGCGGGAGGGCCGGACACCCAGTACTTC.

This chain links TRBV11-2 with TRBJ1-1; 7 nucleotides match TRBD1. The CDR3 runs to 16 residues. Germline loops: CDR1 SGHAT, CDR2 FQNNGV. The chain's CDR3 is CVRILRTRQGDTEAFF. CDR3 in DNA: TGTGTAAGAATCCTACGTACTCGACAGGGCGACACTGAAGCTTTCTTT.

CDR3 protein: CASNSRVDMIEQFF. Written as DNA, the CDR3 is TGCGCCAGCAACTCCCGGGTCGACATGATTGAGCAGTTCTTC. The chain uses TRBV5-1 and TRBJ2-1; the D is unclear. Germline V CDR1 and CDR2: SGHRS, YFSETQ. This CDR3 is built from 14 residues. V lost 6 bases and J 9 bases, leaving 19 bases between the germline ends. Full variable domain (remainder filled in from reference TRBV5-1 and TRBJ2-1): KAGVTQTPRYLIKTRGQQVTLSCSPISGHRSVSWYQQTPGQGLQFLFEYFSETQRNKGNFPGRFSGRQFSNSRSEMNVSTLELGDSALYLCASNSRVDMIEQFFGPGTRLTVL.

The V gene is TRBV24-1, the J gene TRBJ2-1, with 9 bases identical to TRBD1. After removal of 5 bases from V and 6 bases from J, the junction contained 25 bases not matched to a gene. Per germline, CDR1 KGHDR and CDR2 SFDVKD. The CDR3 contains 21 residues. The CDR3 DNA is TGTGCCACCAGTGGGCCGGCATCGGGACAGGGATGGCTGACTGTTGGCAATGAGCAGTTCTTC. This sequence encodes CATSGPASGQGWLTVGNEQFF.

This sequence joins TRBV6-2 or TRBV6-3 and TRBJ2-1; no definite D call. Germline CDR1 MNHEY, CDR2 SVGEGT. V dropped 5 bases and J dropped 5 bases, with 10 bases sitting between them. The CDR3 covers 13 residues. The CDR3 DNA sequence: TGTGCCAGCAGTACCGGTCCTAACAATGAGCAGTTCTTC. It encodes CASSTGPNNEQFF.

In this sample, this clonotype turned up once. The CDR3 carries no conserved terminal phenylalanine or tryptophan, so it likely arises from a read error. The chain combines TRBV6-1 with TRBJ2-2, with D perhaps matching TRBD2 (6 bases). This CDR3 region has 14 residues. Germline V lookup: CDR1 MNHNS, CDR2 SASEGT. CDR3 amino acids: CASRRDGHTGELFY. DNA of the CDR3: TGTGCCAGCAGGCGGGACGGGCACACAGGGGAGCTGTTTTAT.

The rearrangement joins TRBV20-1 to TRBJ2-1; D is uncertain. From germline, CDR1 is DFQATT and CDR2 SNEGSKA (reference sequence). The CDR3 length is 14 residues. Trimming stripped 4 bases from V and 3 bases from J, with 13 bases between. The CDR3 reads CSANPSWVYNEQFF. As DNA, the CDR3 is TGCAGTGCTAACCCTAGTTGGGTCTACAATGAGCAGTTCTTC.

On this clonotype: An end of the junction does not agree with germline; a read error may underlie this. The chain has TRBV2 and TRBJ2-7; TRBD1 matches 8 bases. Germline loops: CDR1 SNHLY, CDR2 FYNNEI. The CDR3 loop spans 14 amino acids. CDR3 protein: CASSPQGAMLEQYF. The CDR3 region has the DNA TGTGCCAGCAGTCCCCAGGGGGCTATGCTCGAGCAATACTTC.

Remarks on this clonotype: At one end, the junction sequence differs from germline, possibly due to a read error. V and J are TRBV20-1 and TRBJ2-5; TRBD1 might be the D (6 bases). Germline V gives CDR1 DFQATT, CDR2 SNEGSKA (reference sequence). The CDR3 covers 15 residues. The CDR3 DNA reads TGCAGTGTTAGAGATGATCAGGGGATAATGGAGAAACAGTACTTC. Translating gives CSVRDDQGIMEKQYF.

Of note for this clonotype: A junction boundary mismatches the germline segment, possibly from a read error. The rearrangement uses TRBV29-1 and TRBJ2-3, with D possibly matching TRBD1 (6 bases). Germline V CDR1 and CDR2: SQVTM, ANQGSEA. The CDR3 runs 12 residues. CDR3 DNA sequence: TGTAGCGTTGGACAGAGTGGTGATACGCAGTATTTT. It translates to CSVGQSGDTQYF.

This clonotype occurred a few times. A read error may be the cause here, since a much bigger clone is one base away. The chain links TRBV19 to TRBJ1-5, with a weak D call TRBD1 (5 bases). The CDR3 loop spans 15 amino acids. Germline V CDR1 and CDR2: LNHDA, SQIVND (reference sequence). V lost 5 bases and J 0 bases, leaving 11 bases between the germline ends. CDR3 sequence (DNA): TGTGCCAGTAGTTGGGGCACCCATAGCAATCAGCCCCAGCATTTT. Amino acids: CASSWGTHSNQPQHF.

This clonotype has ten or more counts. The chain uses TRBV24-1 and TRBJ1-5; D is unclear. With 11 bases removed from V and 3 bases from J, the gap between germline ends came to 13 bases. CDR1 is KGHDR and CDR2 is SFDVKD in the germline V gene. The CDR3 runs to 13 residues. As DNA, the CDR3 is TGTGCCATCGGGGAGGGAACCAATCAGCCCCAGCATTTT. Residues: CAIGEGTNQPQHF.

About this clonotype: One end of the junction fails to match germline, which may point to a read error. V and J are TRBV28 and TRBJ2-1; no clear D gene. Per germline, CDR1 MDHEN and CDR2 SYDVKM. This CDR3 contains 11 residues. Here the CDR3 reads CVSSPLLEQFF. CDR3 in DNA: TGTGTCAGCAGTCCTCTCCTGGAGCAGTTCTTC.

A remark on this clonotype: The conserved phenylalanine or tryptophan normally closing the CDR3 is absent here, so this likely arose from a read error. The chain has TRBV29-1 and TRBJ1-2; no clear D. From germline, CDR1 is SQVTM and CDR2 ANQGSEA. The CDR3 covers 12 residues. Here the CDR3 DNA reads TGCAGCGTTGAAGGCGAGGTCTATGGTTACACCATC. Translating gives CSVEGEVYGYTI.

By its share, this clonotype is medium-sized. The rearrangement uses TRBV10-2 and TRBJ2-5; D not resolved. The V end was cut by 6 bases, the J end by 5 bases, with 7 bases between. The CDR3 totals 11 residues. Germline V gene sequence: CDR1 WSHSY, CDR2 SAAADI. The CDR3 DNA follows: TGCGCCAGCAGCCATGGGGAGACCCAGTACTTC. Amino acid sequence: CASSHGETQYF.

The rearrangement links TRBV5-6 to TRBJ1-1; D is possibly TRBD1 (6 bases). Trimming removed 3 bases at V and 5 bases at J, with 17 bases between. The CDR3 length is 15 residues. Per germline, CDR1 SGHDT and CDR2 YYEEEE. The CDR3 here is CASSSDDRSSTEAFF. As DNA, the CDR3 is TGTGCCAGCAGCTCGGATGACAGGAGCTCAACTGAAGCTTTCTTT.

Concerning this clonotype: A read error is likely, as this CDR3 ends without the conserved phenylalanine or tryptophan. This chain links TRBV30 with TRBJ2-1, with unresolved D. Trimming stripped 0 bases from V and 10 bases from J, with 7 bases between. Germline CDR1 reads GTSNPN; CDR2 reads SVGIG (reference sequence). The CDR3 contains 11 residues. The CDR3 DNA reads TGTGCCTGGAGTGTGGGGTCAGAGCAGTTCCTC. It specifies CAWSVGSEQFL.

About this clonotype itself: Relative to the germline gene, one junction end is altered; a read error may explain this. The V gene is TRBV29-1, the J gene TRBJ1-1; D unresolved. From germline, CDR1 is SQVTM and CDR2 ANQGSEA. The CDR3 loop spans 14 amino acids. As DNA, the CDR3 is TGCAGCGTAGATCACGGCCTTACTAACACCGAAGCTTTCTTT. Translated: CSVDHGLTNTEAFF.

Comments on this clonotype: Because the CDR3 is missing its conserved closing phenylalanine or tryptophan, this is likely a read error. This chain links TRBV6-6 with TRBJ1-4; 11 nucleotides line up with TRBD1. Germline CDR1 and CDR2: MNHNY and SVGAGI (reference sequence). The CDR3 has 17 residues. With V trimmed by 6 bases and J by 7 bases, 13 bases remained unmatched. For the CDR3, the DNA is TGTGCCAGCAGATTACATGGGACAGGGGGTCTTGGTGAAAAACTGTTTCTT. Its protein is CASRLHGTGGLGEKLFL.

This clonotype was detected ten times or more. This rearrangement joins TRBV7-8 to TRBJ1-2, with D possibly matching TRBD1 (6 bases). V lost 1 base, J lost 4 bases, and 7 bases lay in between. This CDR3 has 13 amino acids. The V gene's germline CDR1 is SGHVS and CDR2 FQNEAQ. CDR3 protein: CASSLGGGYGYTF. CDR3 bases: TGTGCCAGCAGCTTAGGAGGGGGCTATGGCTACACCTTC.

There are many counts of this clonotype. This sequence joins TRBV18 and TRBJ2-7, with D possibly being TRBD2 (6 bases). Trimming stripped 2 bases from V and 5 bases from J, with 10 bases between. The CDR3 totals 13 residues. CDR1 is KGHSH and CDR2 is LQKENI in the germline V gene. The CDR3 sequence: CASSPGRDHEQYF. In DNA form, the CDR3 reads TGTGCCAGCTCACCAGGGCGGGACCACGAGCAGTACTTC.

As regards this clonotype: One end of the junction fails to match germline, which may point to a read error. The chain joins TRBV12-3 or TRBV12-4 to TRBJ2-5; D gene unclear. This CDR3 region has 14 residues. CDR3 sequence: CVSDQVTDQGTQYF. The CDR3 coding sequence is TGTGTCAGCGACCAGGTTACGGACCAAGGGACCCAGTACTTC.

On this clonotype: A read error may produce the germline difference seen at one junction end. The genes are TRBV4-1 and TRBJ2-7; possible D gene TRBD1, 5 bases. The CDR3 length is 17 residues. Germline CDR1 and CDR2: MGHRA and YSYEKL. CDR3 in amino acids: CASSQEYGRAYPYEQYF. The CDR3 nucleotides are TGCGCCAGTAGCCAAGAATATGGCAGGGCGTACCCCTACGAGCAGTACTTC.

Regarding this clonotype: Its ends do not fully match the called genes, so a read error is possible. The CDR3, as DNA: TGCGGCAGCAGTCGGACAGGGGGCGAAGCATATACGCAGTATTTT. This gives the protein CGSSRTGGEAYTQYF. This chain links TRBV4-3 with TRBJ2-3, with 11 nucleotides matching TRBD1. The CDR3 loop spans 15 amino acids. Germline V lookup: CDR1 LGHNA, CDR2 YSLEER.

The genes are TRBV12-3 or TRBV12-4 and TRBJ2-3, with no clear D. Trimming pared 1 base from V and 11 bases from J, leaving 19 bases between. The CDR3 totals 15 residues. CDR3 residues: CASSLETLSTGKQYF. CDR3 DNA: TGTGCCAGCAGTTTAGAGACACTAAGCACTGGTAAGCAGTATTTT.

This clonotype has only a few counts. At one of its ends the junction is not consistent with the germline gene, which may arise from a read error. The V gene is TRBV20-1, the J gene TRBJ2-4; 8 bases fit TRBD2. This CDR3 has 15 residues. The germline V gene has CDR1 DFQATT and CDR2 SNEGSKA (reference sequence). The DNA of the CDR3 is TGCATTGCAACCACCGGGACTAGTCCTTGGAACAATCAGTACTTC. This gives the protein CIATTGTSPWNNQYF.

On this clonotype itself: One end of the junction varies from germline; a read error may be responsible. The V and J genes are TRBV6-6 and TRBJ2-7; 8 bases agree with TRBD2. The CDR3 covers 17 residues. Germline V gives CDR1 MNHNY, CDR2 SVGAGI (reference sequence). Here the CDR3 DNA reads TGTGCCAACAGTTACTCGCCCCTAAGCGGGAGTACATACGAGCAGTACTTC. It yields the protein CANSYSPLSGSTYEQYF.

Comment on this clonotype: At one end the junction does not follow the germline gene, possibly because of a read error. The chain carries TRBV12-3 or TRBV12-4 and TRBJ2-1; the D gene is possibly TRBD2 (6 bases). The CDR3 has 12 amino acids. CDR3 sequence: CASSTGLNEHFF. CDR3 DNA: TGTGCCAGTAGTACGGGACTTAATGAGCACTTCTTC.